The 32 T cell receptor beta chains below come from one sample, sequenced in a study of blood T cell repertoires in COVID-19. Profiling relied on immunoSEQ multiplex PCR, and the TCRdb table lists in-frame clones only, not all of them. The sample includes some 200,000 clones, roughly 87% seen only once; the top ten take around 2.3%. Sequenced material: PBMCs or T cells enriched from blood (not recorded which). All receptors come from a woman aged 25 to 39 who had recovered from COVID-19.

The chain is built from TRBV5-1 and TRBJ1-2; a possible D gene is TRBD1 (6 bases). The ends were cut back, 7 bases at V and 3 bases at J, with 25 bases in the middle. The CDR3 length is 17 residues. Germline V gene data show CDR1 as SGHRS and CDR2 as YFSETQ. DNA for the CDR3: TGCGCCAGCGGCCAACGATTACAGGGCTCTGATGACTATGGCTACACCTTC. This translates into CASGQRLQGSDDYGYTF. Looking up the rest from reference TRBV5-1 and TRBJ1-2 gives the full variable domain: KAGVTQTPRYLIKTRGQQVTLSCSPISGHRSVSWYQQTPGQGLQFLFEYFSETQRNKGNFPGRFSGRQFSNSRSEMNVSTLELGDSALYLCASGQRLQGSDDYGYTFGSGTRLTVV.

The sample holds one count of this clone. The chain links TRBV7-2 to TRBJ1-1; D gene ambiguous. The CDR3 runs 14 residues. Per the germline V gene, CDR1 is SGHTA and CDR2 is FQGNSA. The germline V and J ends were trimmed by 1 base and 5 bases, with 11 bases remaining between them. The CDR3 spells CASSLGGFKTEAFF. The CDR3, as DNA: TGTGCCAGCAGCTTAGGAGGGTTTAAGACTGAAGCTTTCTTT.

The J gene is TRBJ1-3, the V gene TRBV9; D uncertain. Germline lookup yields CDR1 SGDLS and CDR2 YYNGEE. This CDR3 region has 14 residues. The V end lost 2 bases, the J end lost 0 bases, and 6 bases lay between the germline ends. CDR3 protein: CASSVTTSGNTIYF. Written as DNA, the CDR3 is TGTGCCAGCAGCGTCACAACCTCTGGAAACACCATATATTTT.

This clone was picked up one time. The junction shows a germline mismatch at one end, possibly a read error. The rearrangement joins TRBV7-7 to TRBJ1-1, with 7 nucleotides matching TRBD1. Germline loops: CDR1 SSHAT, CDR2 FNYEAQ (reference sequence). The CDR3 has 17 amino acids. The CDR3 sequence is CASSVFTGTADNTEAFF. In DNA, the CDR3 is TGTGCTAGCAGCGTTTTCACCGGGACAGCGGATAACACTGAAGCTTTCTTT.

J is TRBJ2-3 and V is TRBV3-1 (or the pseudogene TRBV3-2); maybe TRBD1 (5 bases). CDR1 LGHDT and CDR2 YNNKEL come from the germline V gene (reference sequence). This CDR3 contains 13 residues. Between the trimmed V and J ends, which lost 0 bases and 11 bases, there was a span of 12 bases. The chain's CDR3 is CASSQDRGIWQYF. In DNA form, the CDR3 reads TGTGCCAGCAGCCAAGATAGGGGCATATGGCAGTATTTT.

The rearrangement links TRBV19 to TRBJ1-2; D might be TRBD1 (6 bases). Trimming took off 4 bases at V and 2 bases at J, with 17 bases between the two ends. CDR3 length equals 16 residues. Germline-derived CDR1 and CDR2 are LNHDA and SQIVND (reference sequence). CDR3 amino acids: CASSRSRDKLNYGYTF. The CDR3 DNA follows: TGTGCCAGTAGTAGAAGCCGGGACAAACTAAACTATGGCTACACCTTC.

V is TRBV11-2 and J is TRBJ1-3; D possibly corresponds to TRBD1 (6 bases). CDR1 is SGHAT, CDR2 FQNNGV, per germline. Trimming cost V 6 bases and J 8 bases, with 11 bases left between them. The length of the CDR3 is 12 residues. In DNA form, the CDR3 reads TGTGCCAGCAGGCATACAGGGTACACCATATATTTT. This translates into CASRHTGYTIYF.

This clone was observed a handful of times. This chain uses TRBV7-3 with TRBJ2-2; TRBD1 matches 7 bases. J was trimmed by 2 bases and V by 6 bases; bases with no gene match: 9. The CDR3 runs to 16 residues. CDR1 and CDR2 from the germline V gene are SGHTA and FQGTGA. The CDR3 nucleotides are TGTGCCAGCAGTCCAAGACAGGGAGTAAACACCGGGGAGCTGTTTTTT. Amino acids: CASSPRQGVNTGELFF. Full variable domain (outside the CDR3, taken from reference TRBV7-3 and TRBJ2-2): GAGVSQTPSNKVTEKGKYVELRCDPISGHTALYWYRQSLGQGPEFLIYFQGTGAADDSGLPNDRFFAVRPEGSVSTLKIQRTERGDSAVYLCASSPRQGVNTGELFFGEGSRLTVL.

In this sample, this clone turned up once. The chain carries TRBV7-6 and TRBJ1-3; 7 bases are a match to TRBD1. V lost 1 base, J lost 4 bases, and 13 bases stayed unmatched. Germline V gene data show CDR1 as SGHVS and CDR2 as FNYEAQ. The CDR3 spans 18 residues. The CDR3 is CASSLVAWTGASGNTIYF. The CDR3 coding sequence is TGTGCCAGCAGCTTAGTAGCATGGACAGGCGCTTCGGGAAACACCATATATTTT.

The chain couples TRBV12-3 or TRBV12-4 to TRBJ1-1; perhaps TRBD1 as D (5 bases). The CDR3 is 10 amino acids. Trimming cost V 6 bases and J 11 bases, with 10 bases left between them. CDR3 sequence reads: CASRTARAFF. The DNA of the CDR3 is TGTGCCAGCAGGACAGCACGGGCTTTCTTT.

V usage is TRBV2 and J usage is TRBJ1-1, with a tentative D call TRBD1 (6 bases). The germline gives CDR1 SNHLY, CDR2 FYNNEI. The V and J ends lost 7 bases and 0 bases respectively, with 18 bases between them. This CDR3 region has 16 residues. CDR3 loop: CASKGVLTGMNTEAFF. The CDR3 bases are TGTGCCAGCAAGGGGGTCCTCACCGGTATGAACACTGAAGCTTTCTTT.

The V call is TRBV19, the J call TRBJ1-2; D call uncertain. CDR3 length: 12 residues. V lost 8 bases to trimming and J lost 1 base, with 8 bases between them. In germline, CDR1 is LNHDA, CDR2 SQIVND (reference sequence). CDR3 sequence: CASSYSNYGYTF. In DNA, the CDR3 is TGTGCCAGTTCATACAGTAACTATGGCTACACCTTC.

This sequence joins TRBV7-8 and TRBJ1-2, with D possibly TRBD1 on 5 matching bases. Germline values: CDR1 SGHVS, CDR2 FQNEAQ. This CDR3 spans 12 amino acids. Between the trimmed V and J ends, which lost 5 bases and 8 bases, there was a span of 12 bases. The CDR3 coding sequence is TGTGCCAGCAGCCATAATTGGGGCGGCTACACCTTC. This sequence encodes CASSHNWGGYTF.

This chain connects TRBV25-1 to TRBJ1-1; no reliable D call. This CDR3 spans 12 amino acids. Trimming shortened V by 6 bases and J by 1 base, and 6 bases separated the two germline ends. Germline V gene sequence: CDR1 MGHDK, CDR2 SYGVNS. Here the CDR3 DNA reads TGTGCCAGCAGCCTAGGGAACACTGAAGCTTTCTTT. This translates into CASSLGNTEAFF.

This chain uses TRBV9 with TRBJ1-6; 7 positions agree with TRBD1. Germline assignment: CDR1 SGDLS and CDR2 YYNGEE. The CDR3 is 16 amino acids. V trimming: 4 bases; J trimming: 0 bases; junction bases outside the gene matches: 4. The CDR3 loop is CASSQGQLSYNSPLHF. For the CDR3, the DNA is TGTGCCAGCAGCCAGGGACAGCTCTCCTATAATTCACCCCTCCACTTT.

V gene TRBV6-4 combines with J gene TRBJ1-2; possibly TRBD1 for D (5 bases). The germline V gene has CDR1 MRHNA and CDR2 SNTAGT. Between the trimmed V and J ends, which lost 7 bases and 1 base, there was a span of 25 bases. The CDR3 is 18 residues long. CDR3 residues: CASTDSSRDHGINYGYTF. The DNA of the CDR3 is TGTGCCAGCACCGACAGCTCCCGCGACCATGGCATTAACTATGGCTACACCTTC.

The chain carries TRBV19 and TRBJ1-5; a possible D gene is TRBD1 (5 bases). Trimming pared 0 bases from V and 4 bases from J, leaving 16 bases between. Germline V CDR1 and CDR2: LNHDA, SQIVND (reference sequence). The CDR3 spans 17 residues. The CDR3 spells CASSIDRRGGINQPQHF. In DNA form, the CDR3 reads TGTGCCAGTAGTATAGATCGGCGGGGGGGGATTAATCAGCCCCAGCATTTT.

This clone occurred once. This chain joins TRBV29-1 and TRBJ2-7; 9 nucleotides align to TRBD1. Per germline, CDR1 SQVTM and CDR2 ANQGSEA. This CDR3 region has 13 residues. V lost 8 bases and J lost 7; bases outside the gene matches: 12. CDR3 DNA: TGCAGCTTCGGACAGGGGCTCTTGGGGGAGCAGTACTTC. It is translated as CSFGQGLLGEQYF.

This sequence joins TRBV11-2 and TRBJ2-5; D unresolved. This CDR3 has 14 residues. Germline CDR1 SGHAT, CDR2 FQNNGV. V lost 5 bases and J 1 base, leaving 11 bases between the germline ends. CDR3 sequence reads: CASSPQTLQETQYF. CDR3 nucleotides: TGTGCCAGCAGCCCCCAGACACTCCAAGAGACCCAGTACTTC.

The chain is built from TRBV11-2 and TRBJ1-1, with a tentative D call TRBD1 (5 bases). The ends were cut back, 0 bases at V and 5 bases at J, with 10 bases in the middle. CDR3 length: 14 amino acids. The germline gives CDR1 SGHAT, CDR2 FQNNGV. The CDR3 DNA follows: TGTGCCAGCAGCTTAGAGCAGGGTACGACTGAAGCTTTCTTT. This sequence encodes CASSLEQGTTEAFF. The entire variable domain, with the rest obtained from reference TRBV11-2 and TRBJ1-1, is as follows: EAGVAQSPRYKIIEKRQSVAFWCNPISGHATLYWYQQILGQGPKLLIQFQNNGVVDDSQLPKDRFSAERLKGVDSTLKIQPAKLEDSAVYLCASSLEQGTTEAFFGQGTRLTVV.

In this sample, this clone turned up once. The chain employs TRBV3-1 (or the pseudogene TRBV3-2) and TRBJ2-7; 11 bases match TRBD2. The germline gives CDR1 LGHDT, CDR2 YNNKEL (reference sequence). Trimming at V came to 6 bases and at J to 3 bases, leaving 10 bases not matched to a gene. The length of the CDR3 is 16 residues. In DNA, the CDR3 is TGTGCCAGCAGTCCCGGGACTAGCGGTTCGTACTACGAGCAGTACTTC. The encoded protein is CASSPGTSGSYYEQYF.

This clone was found once. The chain combines TRBV11-2 with TRBJ1-6, with no clear D. The V gene's germline CDR1 is SGHAT and CDR2 FQNNGV. V lost 2 bases and J 6 bases, leaving 8 bases between the germline ends. The CDR3 contains 14 residues. The CDR3 bases are TGTGCCAGCAGCTTATCAGTGGTTAATTCACCCCTCCACTTT. This codes for CASSLSVVNSPLHF.

This clone showed up just once. The chain combines TRBV21-1 with TRBJ1-2. TRBV21-1 is a listed pseudogene. The CDR3 is 15 residues long. Here the CDR3 DNA reads TGTGCCAGCAGCAAGTTCCGGGTTGTTAACTATGGCTACACCTTC. It yields the protein CASSKFRVVNYGYTF.

The rearrangement uses TRBV9 and TRBJ2-2; possible D gene TRBD2, 7 bases. Germline V CDR1 and CDR2: SGDLS, YYNGEE. Trimming cost V 3 bases and J 6 bases, with 15 bases left between them. The CDR3 extends over 15 amino acids. DNA for the CDR3: TGTGCCAGCAGCGGAGTCCGCGGGGGCGCCGGGGAGCTGTTTTTT. Translating gives CASSGVRGGAGELFF.

The chain recombines TRBV19 with TRBJ1-5; D not certain. V lost 7 bases, J lost 7 bases, and 11 bases lay in between. Germline V gene data show CDR1 as LNHDA and CDR2 as SQIVND (reference sequence). This CDR3 contains 12 residues. This CDR3 is CASTGGWQPQHF. DNA for the CDR3: TGTGCCAGTACAGGAGGTTGGCAGCCCCAGCATTTT.

The J gene is TRBJ1-1, the V gene TRBV7-8; the D gene is possibly TRBD1 (6 bases). V lost 9 bases and J lost 0, with 14 bases in between. Per germline, CDR1 SGHVS and CDR2 FQNEAQ. The CDR3 covers 14 residues. In DNA, the CDR3 is TGTGCCAGTCGCACAGGGATTTTGAACACTGAAGCTTTCTTT. Translated: CASRTGILNTEAFF. Looking up the rest from reference TRBV7-8 and TRBJ1-1 gives the full variable domain: GAGVSQSPRYKVAKRGQDVALRCDPISGHVSLFWYQQALGQGPEFLTYFQNEAQLDKSGLPSDRFFAERPEGSVSTLKIQRTQQEDSAVYLCASRTGILNTEAFFGQGTRLTVV.

V and J are TRBV6-2 or TRBV6-3 and TRBJ1-5; possibly TRBD1 for D (5 bases). Germline loops: CDR1 MNHEY, CDR2 SVGEGT. The CDR3 is 17 amino acids. V was cut by 5 bases and J by 10 bases, with 27 bases left in between. The CDR3 nucleotides are TGTGCCAGCAGTACGGAACAGGAGGGACGCGGGTCATTCCCCCAGCATTTT. Residues: CASSTEQEGRGSFPQHF.

The chain carries TRBV9 and TRBJ2-1; 11 bases fit TRBD2. The J segment lost 7 bases and the V segment lost 4 bases, leaving 10 bases of the junction unmatched. The CDR3 sequence is 16 residues long. Germline V gene lookup returns CDR1 SGDLS and CDR2 YYNGEE. The chain's CDR3 is CASSPYLAGGGNEQFF. The CDR3 DNA reads as TGTGCCAGCAGCCCTTATCTAGCGGGGGGCGGTAATGAGCAGTTCTTC.

Written as DNA, the CDR3 is TGTGCCAGCAGTTACGGATCGGGAGGTGGTTACAATGAGCAGTTCTTC. As protein: CASSYGSGGGYNEQFF. The J gene is TRBJ2-1, the V gene TRBV6-5, with 7 bases fitting TRBD2. CDR1 and CDR2 from the germline V gene are MNHEY and SVGAGI. V was pared by 2 bases and J by 4 bases, with 8 bases of the junction left unmatched. The CDR3 sequence is 16 residues long.

This clone was found once. The chain recombines TRBV7-3 with TRBJ2-1; 8 bases map to TRBD1. V shed 5 bases, J shed 5 bases, and the junction held 8 bases outside the gene matches. The CDR3 extends over 15 amino acids. Germline V gene lookup returns CDR1 SGHTA and CDR2 FQGTGA. The CDR3 DNA follows: TGTGCCAGCAGCATTGGACAGGGAAGGCACAATGAGCAGTTCTTC. Translated: CASSIGQGRHNEQFF.

The V and J genes are TRBV2 and TRBJ2-1; D perhaps matches TRBD2 (6 bases). V lost 10 bases, J lost 5 bases, and 18 bases lay in between. CDR3 length equals 14 residues. The germline V gene encodes CDR1 SNHLY and CDR2 FYNNEI. This chain's CDR3 is CATGAAKIHNEQFF. For the CDR3, the DNA is TGTGCCACGGGAGCGGCCAAAATCCACAATGAGCAGTTCTTC.

The rearrangement uses TRBV4-1 and TRBJ1-2; D unresolved. This CDR3 region has 15 residues. Trimming shortened V by 2 bases and J by 0 bases, and 10 bases separated the two germline ends. In germline, CDR1 is MGHRA, CDR2 YSYEKL. This CDR3 is CASSQQIKANYGYTF. The CDR3 bases are TGCGCCAGCAGCCAACAGATAAAAGCTAACTATGGCTACACCTTC.